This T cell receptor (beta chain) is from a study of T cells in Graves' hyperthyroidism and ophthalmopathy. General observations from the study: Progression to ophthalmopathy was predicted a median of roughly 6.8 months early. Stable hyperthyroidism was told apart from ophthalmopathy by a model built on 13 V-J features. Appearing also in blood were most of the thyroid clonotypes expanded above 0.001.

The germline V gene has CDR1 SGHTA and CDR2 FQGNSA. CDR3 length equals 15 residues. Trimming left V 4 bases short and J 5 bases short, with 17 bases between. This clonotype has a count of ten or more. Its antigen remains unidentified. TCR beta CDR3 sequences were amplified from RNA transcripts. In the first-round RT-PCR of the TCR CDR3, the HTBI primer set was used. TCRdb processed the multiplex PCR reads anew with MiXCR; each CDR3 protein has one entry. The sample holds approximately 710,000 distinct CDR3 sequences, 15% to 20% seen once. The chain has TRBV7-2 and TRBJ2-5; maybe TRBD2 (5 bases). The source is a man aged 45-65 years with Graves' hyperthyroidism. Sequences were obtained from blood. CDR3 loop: CASSSKETMRETQYF. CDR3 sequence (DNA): TGTGCCAGCAGCTCCAAAGAGACTATGCGTGAGACCCAGTACTTC.